Listed below are T cell receptor beta chains from one sample, sequenced in a study of blood T cells in healthy people across ages. From the 5' RACE reads, TCRdb called clonotypes with MiXCR, one entry per CDR3 protein. The sample lists 700,000 to 900,000 distinct CDR3 sequences, 53% occurring once. The material sequenced was blood. These receptors all stem from a man older than 75 in good health. The CDR3 runs from the conserved cysteine through the conserved F or W. The D gene is left open where the match is weak. Clone sizes are given selectively: once, few, many, or a class where the clone is expanded.

CDR3 protein: CASSSADPGHQLAQYF
CDR3 DNA: TGTGCCAGCAGTTCAGCCGACCCGGGCCACCAGCTGGCCCAGTACTTC
V gene: TRBV27
clone size: .
J gene: TRBJ2-7
D gene: .

CDR3 protein: CASSKVMKLHYEQYF
CDR3 DNA: TGTGCCAGCAGCAAAGTAATGAAGCTCCACTACGAGCAGTACTTC
V gene: TRBV21-1
clone size: few
J gene: TRBJ2-7
D gene: .

CDR3 protein: CASSPRTEIGETQYF
CDR3 DNA: TGTGCCAGCAGCCCCCGGACAGAAATAGGGGAGACCCAGTACTTC
V gene: TRBV9
clone size: .
J gene: TRBJ2-5
D gene: .

CDR3 protein: CASSLDASGRAGSAPSYEQYF
CDR3 DNA: TGTGCCAGCAGCCTCGACGCTAGCGGGAGGGCCGGGAGTGCTCCCTCCTACGAGCAGTACTTC
V gene: TRBV6-2/TRBV6-3
clone size: .
J gene: TRBJ2-7
D gene: TRBD2

CDR3 protein: CATNWTSPQETQYF
CDR3 DNA: TGTGCCACCAATTGGACTAGCCCACAAGAGACCCAGTACTTC
V gene: TRBV24-1
clone size: few
J gene: TRBJ2-5
D gene: TRBD2

CDR3 protein: CASSRGVAGGEQYF
CDR3 DNA: TGTGCCAGCAGCCGAGGGGTAGCGGGAGGTGAGCAGTACTTC
V gene: TRBV7-6
clone size: few
J gene: TRBJ2-7
D gene: TRBD2

CDR3 protein: CASSQGGNRYAYF
CDR3 DNA: TGTGCCAGCAGCCAAGGGGGGAACAGATACGCGTATTTT
V gene: TRBV3-1
clone size: .
J gene: TRBJ2-3
D gene: .

CDR3 protein: CSVQGFTEAFF
CDR3 DNA: TGCAGCGTTCAAGGGTTCACTGAAGCTTTCTTT
V gene: TRBV29-1
clone size: .
J gene: TRBJ1-1
D gene: .

CDR3 protein: CSVESPGEQYF
CDR3 DNA: TGCAGCGTTGAGTCCCCGGGCGAGCAGTACTTC
V gene: TRBV29-1
clone size: .
J gene: TRBJ2-7
D gene: .

CDR3 protein: CSVPRGTGELFF
CDR3 DNA: TGCAGCGTCCCCAGGGGGACCGGGGAGCTGTTTTTT
V gene: TRBV29-1
clone size: few
J gene: TRBJ2-2
D gene: TRBD1

CDR3 protein: CASSDRGTTPRSEQFF
CDR3 DNA: TGCGCCAGCAGTGACCGCGGGACTACCCCGAGGAGTGAGCAGTTCTTC
V gene: TRBV10-2
clone size: .
J gene: TRBJ2-1
D gene: TRBD2

CDR3 protein: CASSPGLGSREQYF
CDR3 DNA: TGTGCCAGCAGCCCGGGACTAGGGTCTAGGGAGCAGTACTTC
V gene: TRBV7-6
clone size: few
J gene: TRBJ2-7
D gene: TRBD2

CDR3 protein: CASSENTDYGYTF
CDR3 DNA: TGTGCCAGCAGTGAAAATACAGACTATGGCTACACCTTC
V gene: TRBV6-1
clone size: .
J gene: TRBJ1-2
D gene: .

CDR3 protein: CASRSGTGLGYTF
CDR3 DNA: TGCGCCAGCAGATCCGGGACAGGGTTGGGCTACACCTTC
V gene: TRBV5-1
clone size: .
J gene: TRBJ1-2
D gene: TRBD1

CDR3 protein: CASRWGLSGRPPQETQYF
CDR3 DNA: TGTGCCAGCAGATGGGGACTCAGCGGGAGGCCACCCCAAGAGACCCAGTACTTC
V gene: TRBV2
clone size: .
J gene: TRBJ2-5
D gene: TRBD2

CDR3 protein: CATSVGTYEQYF
CDR3 DNA: TGTGCCACCAGCGTCGGGACCTACGAGCAGTACTTC
V gene: TRBV15
clone size: .
J gene: TRBJ2-7
D gene: .

CDR3 protein: CASSLTGVQETQYF
CDR3 DNA: TGTGCCAGCAGCCTAACAGGGGTTCAAGAGACCCAGTACTTC
V gene: TRBV3-1
clone size: few
J gene: TRBJ2-5
D gene: TRBD1

CDR3 protein: CASSSLQGAFYGYTF
CDR3 DNA: TGTGCCAGCAGTTCCCTCCAGGGGGCGTTCTATGGCTACACCTTC
V gene: TRBV11-2
clone size: .
J gene: TRBJ1-2
D gene: TRBD1

CDR3 protein: CASSQDTRGLYNEQFF
CDR3 DNA: TGCGCCAGCAGCCAAGATACCAGGGGGCTCTACAATGAGCAGTTCTTC
V gene: TRBV4-1
clone size: .
J gene: TRBJ2-1
D gene: TRBD1

CDR3 protein: CASSPWGTYEQYF
CDR3 DNA: TGTGCCAGCAGCCCTTGGGGCACCTACGAGCAGTACTTC
V gene: TRBV12-3/TRBV12-4
clone size: .
J gene: TRBJ2-7
D gene: .

CDR3 protein: CASSTRGGGLQETQYF
CDR3 DNA: TGTGCCAGCAGCACCCGAGGGGGGGGGCTCCAAGAGACCCAGTACTTC
V gene: TRBV9
clone size: .
J gene: TRBJ2-5
D gene: .

CDR3 protein: CASRWENTEAFF
CDR3 DNA: TGTGCCAGCAGGTGGGAGAACACTGAAGCTTTCTTT
V gene: TRBV12-3/TRBV12-4
clone size: .
J gene: TRBJ1-1
D gene: .

CDR3 protein: CASGGNLGNSPLHF
CDR3 DNA: TGTGCCAGCGGCGGGAACCTGGGAAATTCACCCCTCCACTTT
V gene: TRBV28
clone size: .
J gene: TRBJ1-6
D gene: .

CDR3 protein: CASSEYPYWSYTF
CDR3 DNA: TGTGCCAGCAGTGAATACCCCTATTGGAGCTACACCTTC
V gene: TRBV25-1
clone size: few
J gene: TRBJ1-2
D gene: .

CDR3 protein: CSVGRAGSYEQYF
CDR3 DNA: TGCAGCGTTGGAAGGGCGGGGAGCTACGAGCAGTACTTC
V gene: TRBV29-1
clone size: .
J gene: TRBJ2-7
D gene: .

CDR3 protein: CASSVGDREKNIQYF
CDR3 DNA: TGTGCCAGCAGCGTAGGAGACAGGGAAAAAAACATTCAGTACTTC
V gene: TRBV9
clone size: .
J gene: TRBJ2-4
D gene: TRBD1

CDR3 protein: CSVGAGLNTEAFF
CDR3 DNA: TGCAGCGTTGGGGCGGGGTTGAACACTGAAGCTTTCTTT
V gene: TRBV29-1
clone size: .
J gene: TRBJ1-1
D gene: .

CDR3 protein: CASSEASGRNEQYF
CDR3 DNA: TGTGCCAGCAGTGAAGCTAGCGGGAGGAACGAGCAGTACTTC
V gene: TRBV2
clone size: .
J gene: TRBJ2-7
D gene: TRBD2

CDR3 protein: CASSFPAERGRGQHRYAYF
CDR3 DNA: TGTGCCAGCAGCTTCCCGGCAGAACGGGGGAGGGGGCAGCACAGATACGCGTATTTT
V gene: TRBV21-1
clone size: .
J gene: TRBJ2-3
D gene: .

CDR3 protein: CSVGQGARVKGETQYF
CDR3 DNA: TGCAGCGTTGGGCAAGGCGCCAGGGTGAAAGGAGAGACCCAGTACTTC
V gene: TRBV29-1
clone size: few
J gene: TRBJ2-5
D gene: .

CDR3 protein: CASSVVRQINQPQHF
CDR3 DNA: TGTGCCAGCAGTGTAGTACGTCAGATTAATCAGCCCCAGCATTTT
V gene: TRBV2
clone size: .
J gene: TRBJ1-5
D gene: .

CDR3 protein: CASSESPGQGRQYF
CDR3 DNA: TGTGCCAGCAGTGAATCACCGGGACAGGGGCGCCAGTACTTC
V gene: TRBV6-1
clone size: .
J gene: TRBJ2-7
D gene: TRBD1

CDR3 protein: CASARDRTHGYTF
CDR3 DNA: TGTGCCAGCGCCAGGGACAGGACCCATGGCTACACCTTC
V gene: TRBV12-3/TRBV12-4
clone size: few
J gene: TRBJ1-2
D gene: TRBD1

CDR3 protein: CASSFLGQGAFGTQYF
CDR3 DNA: TGTGCCAGCAGTTTCCTTGGACAGGGGGCTTTTGGGACCCAGTACTTC
V gene: TRBV6-6
clone size: .
J gene: TRBJ2-5
D gene: TRBD1

CDR3 protein: CASSRGSTGNSPLHF
CDR3 DNA: TGTGCCAGCAGCCGGGGGTCAACGGGGAATTCACCCCTCCACTTT
V gene: TRBV3-1
clone size: .
J gene: TRBJ1-6
D gene: .

CDR3 protein: CASSLGGVGNTEAFF
CDR3 DNA: TGCGCCAGCAGCCTGGGGGGGGTGGGGAACACTGAAGCTTTCTTT
V gene: TRBV5-1
clone size: once
J gene: TRBJ1-1
D gene: .

CDR3 protein: CASSSHQRGDQYF
CDR3 DNA: TGTGCCAGCAGTTCCCACCAGCGGGGGGATCAGTATTTT
V gene: TRBV12-3/TRBV12-4
clone size: .
J gene: TRBJ2-3
D gene: TRBD2

CDR3 protein: CASSIGTSGSYEQYF
CDR3 DNA: TGTGCCAGCAGCATTGGGACTAGCGGGAGCTACGAGCAGTACTTC
V gene: TRBV9
clone size: .
J gene: TRBJ2-7
D gene: TRBD2

CDR3 protein: CASSQDQGGRYEQYF
CDR3 DNA: TGTGCCAGCAGCCAAGATCAAGGGGGGCGCTACGAGCAGTACTTC
V gene: TRBV3-1
clone size: .
J gene: TRBJ2-7
D gene: .

CDR3 protein: CASSQGLAATPYEQYF
CDR3 DNA: TGTGCCAGCAGTCAGGGACTAGCGGCGACCCCCTACGAGCAGTACTTC
V gene: TRBV27
clone size: .
J gene: TRBJ2-7
D gene: TRBD2

CDR3 protein: CASSFGTGVSLGYAYF
CDR3 DNA: TGTGCCAGCAGTTTTGGGACGGGAGTCAGCCTCGGATACGCGTATTTT
V gene: TRBV12-3/TRBV12-4
clone size: .
J gene: TRBJ2-3
D gene: .

CDR3 protein: CSAKDGSEKLFF
CDR3 DNA: TGCAGCGCCAAAGACGGGAGTGAAAAACTGTTTTTT
V gene: TRBV29-1
clone size: .
J gene: TRBJ1-4
D gene: .

CDR3 protein: CATQSGSSHEQYF
CDR3 DNA: TGTGCCACCCAGAGCGGGAGTTCCCACGAGCAGTACTTC
V gene: TRBV24-1
clone size: .
J gene: TRBJ2-7
D gene: TRBD2

CDR3 protein: CASSSRDWGSEQYF
CDR3 DNA: TGTGCCAGCAGTTCACGGGACTGGGGCTCCGAGCAGTACTTC
V gene: TRBV13
clone size: few
J gene: TRBJ2-7
D gene: .

CDR3 protein: CASSTQTGWGTGELFF
CDR3 DNA: TGTGCCAGCAGCACCCAGACAGGTTGGGGCACCGGGGAGCTGTTTTTT
V gene: TRBV3-1
clone size: .
J gene: TRBJ2-2
D gene: .

CDR3 protein: CASGRTTGREGNPPQHF
CDR3 DNA: TGTGCCAGCGGCCGAACGACGGGTAGAGAGGGCAATCCGCCCCAGCATTTT
V gene: TRBV6-6
clone size: .
J gene: TRBJ1-5
D gene: .

CDR3 protein: CASSLPFGRLTRNTEAFF
CDR3 DNA: TGTGCCAGCAGTTTGCCCTTTGGGAGATTAACGAGGAACACTGAAGCTTTCTTT
V gene: TRBV28
clone size: .
J gene: TRBJ1-1
D gene: .

CDR3 protein: CAISQTSGSGTGELFF
CDR3 DNA: TGTGCCATCAGCCAGACTAGCGGGAGTGGCACCGGGGAGCTGTTTTTT
V gene: TRBV10-3
clone size: .
J gene: TRBJ2-2
D gene: TRBD2

CDR3 protein: CASRAPGPGTQYF
CDR3 DNA: TGTGCCAGCAGGGCACCGGGACCAGGGACCCAGTACTTC
V gene: TRBV6-5
clone size: .
J gene: TRBJ2-5
D gene: .

CDR3 protein: CASSPPWASGMDEQFF
CDR3 DNA: TGTGCCAGCAGCCCCCCTTGGGCTAGCGGGATGGATGAGCAGTTCTTC
V gene: TRBV7-6
clone size: once
J gene: TRBJ2-1
D gene: TRBD2

CDR3 protein: CSVRTSGFTDTQYF
CDR3 DNA: TGCAGCGTTCGGACTTCAGGGTTTACAGATACGCAGTATTTT
V gene: TRBV29-1
clone size: .
J gene: TRBJ2-3
D gene: .

CDR3 protein: CSQMSSGDNEQYF
CDR3 DNA: TGCAGTCAGATGTCTAGCGGGGACAATGAGCAGTACTTC
V gene: TRBV20-1
clone size: .
J gene: TRBJ2-7
D gene: TRBD2

CDR3 protein: CASSQVGGIGIQYF
CDR3 DNA: TGTGCCAGCAGCCAAGTTGGGGGAATTGGCATTCAGTACTTC
V gene: TRBV14
clone size: .
J gene: TRBJ2-4
D gene: .